The following is a T cell receptor beta chain sequence with its context. Profiling relied on immunoSEQ multiplex PCR, and the TCRdb table lists in-frame clones only, not all of them. This repertoire shows 240,000 or so clones, approximately 85% found once; its top ten account for 12%. The data were taken from a study of blood T cell repertoires in COVID-19. Study summary: Some COVID-19 samples were acute and others convalescent; all came from the United States, Italy and Spain.

This TCR derives from a woman aged 60-75 years with active or convalescent COVID-19. The sequenced sample consisted of peripheral blood.

The CDR3 DNA sequence: TGTGCCAGCAGTGAAGAGGCGGATTCTAGCTCACCCCTCCACTTT. It codes for CASSEEADSSSPLHF. This chain joins TRBV6-1 and TRBJ1-6, with no clear D. This CDR3 contains 15 residues. CDR1 MNHNS and CDR2 SASEGT come from the germline V gene. V was shortened by 1 base and J by 10 bases, with 14 bases between the two germline ends.